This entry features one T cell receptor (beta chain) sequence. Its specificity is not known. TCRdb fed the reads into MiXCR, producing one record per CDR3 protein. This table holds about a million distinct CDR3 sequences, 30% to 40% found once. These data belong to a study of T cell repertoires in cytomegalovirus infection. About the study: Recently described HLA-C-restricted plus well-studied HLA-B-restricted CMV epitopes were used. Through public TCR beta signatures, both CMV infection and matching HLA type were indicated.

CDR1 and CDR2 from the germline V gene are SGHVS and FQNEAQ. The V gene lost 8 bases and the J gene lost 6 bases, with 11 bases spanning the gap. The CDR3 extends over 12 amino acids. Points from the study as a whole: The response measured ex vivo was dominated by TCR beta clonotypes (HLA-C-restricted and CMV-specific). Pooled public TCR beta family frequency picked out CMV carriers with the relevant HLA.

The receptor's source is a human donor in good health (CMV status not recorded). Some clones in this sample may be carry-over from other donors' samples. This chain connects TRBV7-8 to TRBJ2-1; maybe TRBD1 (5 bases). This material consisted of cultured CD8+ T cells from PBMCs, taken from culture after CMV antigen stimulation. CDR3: CASVYGANEQFF. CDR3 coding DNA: TGTGCCAGCGTCTATGGGGCCAATGAGCAGTTCTTC.